One and the same sample provided the 16 T cell receptor beta chains below, sequenced in a study of CD8+ T cells in alopecia areata. cDNA reverse transcribed from extracted RNA served as the sequencing template. Data came from immunoSEQ multiplex PCR; TCRdb stores just in-frame clones and leaves some out. This sample has 150,000 to 200,000 clones, with approximately 55% found just once. Indicated treatment: oral pan-JAK inhibitor, 5-10 mg twice daily. This specimen was CD8+ T cells sorted from blood, taken at week 24, from a patient treated with tofacitinib. These receptors originate from a human donor with alopecia areata.

The V gene is TRBV30, the J gene TRBJ2-2; D remains ambiguous. Germline V lookup: CDR1 GTSNPN, CDR2 SVGIG (reference sequence). With 0 bases removed from V and 6 bases from J, the gap between germline ends came to 8 bases. The CDR3 runs to 13 residues. The CDR3 nucleotides are TGTGCCTGGAGTGTTGCCAGGCCCGGGGAGCTGTTTTTT. It is translated as CAWSVARPGELFF.

This sequence joins TRBV30 and TRBJ2-7; 8 bases align to TRBD1. The CDR3 has 12 residues. The germline gives CDR1 GTSNPN, CDR2 SVGIG (reference sequence). J was trimmed by 3 bases and V by 5 bases; bases with no gene match: 3. CDR3 protein: CAWAGQGYEQYF. For the CDR3, the DNA is TGTGCCTGGGCAGGACAGGGCTACGAGCAGTACTTC.

This clone is a singleton in its sample. The chain couples TRBV12-5 to TRBJ2-2; D is perhaps TRBD2 (5 bases). V shed 0 bases and J shed 3 bases, with 14 bases lying between them. Germline CDR1 is LGHNT and CDR2 is FRNRAP. This CDR3 comprises 17 residues. CDR3 nucleotide sequence: TGTGCTAGTGGTTTGGTAAGGACGGGGTCAGACACCGGGGAGCTGTTTTTT. Translated, it gives CASGLVRTGSDTGELFF.

This clone was seen a handful of times. DNA of the CDR3: TGTGCCAGCAGCTTGGTAGCTCGCACGGACAGTGCCTCTGAAGCTTTCTTT. It codes for CASSLVARTDSASEAFF. The chain joins TRBV7-9 to TRBJ1-1; D is possibly TRBD1 (6 bases). The CDR3 is 17 amino acids. Germline-derived CDR1 and CDR2 are SEHNR and FQNEAQ (reference sequence). V was clipped by 3 bases and J by 6 bases, with 23 bases between them. The full variable domain, in which reference TRBV7-9 and TRBJ1-1 provide the parts outside the CDR3, is DTGVSQNPRHKITKRGQNVTFRCDPISEHNRLYWYRQTLGQGPEFLTYFQNEAQLEKSRLLSDRFSAERPKGSFSTLEIQRTEQGDSAMYLCASSLVARTDSASEAFFGQGTRLTVV.

This clone was seen a handful of times. The chain recombines TRBV9 with TRBJ2-3; TRBD1 is a possible D gene (6 bases). Trimming cost V 4 bases and J 4 bases, with 19 bases left between them. The CDR3 has 16 amino acids. Germline V CDR1 and CDR2: SGDLS, YYNGEE. The CDR3 DNA is TGTGCCAGCAGCCGGGACGGACAGAGGGGTCCAGATACGCAGTATTTT. As protein: CASSRDGQRGPDTQYF.

The gene calls are TRBV11-2 and TRBJ1-1, with D unclear. Germline V gene lookup returns CDR1 SGHAT and CDR2 FQNNGV. V gave up 1 base and J gave up 5 bases, with 11 bases separating them. CDR3 length equals 14 residues. The CDR3 DNA reads as TGTGCCAGCAGCTTAGGCTTTACGGGGACTGAAGCTTTCTTT. It translates to CASSLGFTGTEAFF.

This clone is a singleton in its sample. The chain joins TRBV7-8 to TRBJ2-6; possible D gene TRBD2, 6 bases. V shed 5 bases and J shed 3 bases, with 11 bases lying between them. The length of the CDR3 is 15 residues. The V gene's germline CDR1 is SGHVS and CDR2 FQNEAQ. CDR3 region: CASSPGGVGANVLTF. The DNA for the CDR3 is TGTGCCAGCAGCCCAGGCGGGGTTGGGGCCAACGTCCTGACTTTC.

CDR3 sequence: CAIAAGFSNQPQHF. The CDR3, as DNA: TGTGCCATCGCGGCAGGGTTTAGCAATCAGCCCCAGCATTTT. The chain is built from TRBV27 and TRBJ1-5; maybe TRBD1 (5 bases). Germline V lookup: CDR1 MNHEY, CDR2 SMNVEV (reference sequence). The CDR3 is 14 residues long. V was trimmed by 10 bases and J by 0 bases, leaving 13 bases between them.

The genes are TRBV4-3 and TRBJ2-5, with D perhaps TRBD1 or TRBD2 (6 bases each). CDR1 and CDR2 from the germline V gene are LGHNA and YSLEER. The CDR3 contains 16 residues. Trimming pared 0 bases from V and 3 bases from J, leaving 14 bases between. CDR3 loop: CASSQDHGGGEETQYF. Written as DNA, the CDR3 is TGCGCCAGCAGCCAAGATCATGGAGGGGGAGAAGAGACCCAGTACTTC.

This clone was seen more than once but under ten times. The chain couples TRBV30 to TRBJ2-7, with unresolved D. V lost 3 bases and J lost 2, with 5 bases in between. The germline CDR1 and CDR2 sequences are GTSNPN and SVGIG (reference sequence). This CDR3 contains 11 residues. In DNA form, the CDR3 reads TGTGCCTGGAGGGGGACCTACGAGCAGTACTTC. Translation: CAWRGTYEQYF. The variable domain in full, completed from reference TRBV30 and TRBJ2-7, reads SQTIHQWPATLVQPVGSPLSLECTVEGTSNPNLYWYRQAAGRGLQLLFYSVGIGQISSEVPQNLSASRPQDRQFILSSKKLLLSDSGFYLCAWRGTYEQYFGPGTRLTVT.

The chain has TRBV5-6 and TRBJ1-5, with 9 nucleotides matching TRBD1. Germline loops: CDR1 SGHDT, CDR2 YYEEEE. With 0 bases clipped from V and 4 bases from J, the junction kept 2 bases outside the gene matches. The CDR3 has 15 amino acids. In DNA form, the CDR3 reads TGTGCCAGCAGCTTGGGGGGACAGGGTAATCAGCCCCAGCATTTT. It translates to CASSLGGQGNQPQHF.

The chain joins TRBV29-1 to TRBJ1-2, with 9 nucleotides matching TRBD1. The V segment lost 6 bases and the J segment 6 bases; nucleotides outside the gene matches: 26. This CDR3 is 19 amino acids long. Germline CDR1 reads SQVTM; CDR2 reads ANQGSEA. For the CDR3, the DNA is TGCAGCGTAACAGGAAAAACGGGGGCTTGGGACAGGGTTTCCCATGGCTACACCTTC. Translating gives CSVTGKTGAWDRVSHGYTF.

In nucleotides, the CDR3 is TGTGCCAGCAGCTCTTACTTAAGACAGGGCGCCTACGAGCAGTACTTC. It specifies CASSSYLRQGAYEQYF. The chain joins TRBV13 to TRBJ2-7, with 7 positions matching TRBD1. This CDR3 contains 16 residues. The germline CDR1 and CDR2 sequences are PRHDT and FYEKMQ (reference sequence). V was pared by 4 bases and J by 2 bases, with 11 bases of the junction left unmatched.

The V gene is TRBV4-1, the J gene TRBJ1-2; TRBD1 might be the D (5 bases). Per germline, CDR1 MGHRA and CDR2 YSYEKL. The CDR3 is 16 amino acids. The V end lost 4 bases, the J end lost 4 bases, and 19 bases lay between the germline ends. For the CDR3, the DNA is TGCGCCAGCAGCCTCGTTCCCGAAACAGGTTCCTATGGCTACACCTTC. Its translation: CASSLVPETGSYGYTF.

This clone appeared a few times. The CDR3 nucleotides read TGCGCCAGCAGCCACAAGGGCGGAATAAATAGGAATGAGCAGTTCTTC. It is translated as CASSHKGGINRNEQFF. The chain links TRBV4-1 to TRBJ2-1; unclear D gene. Trimming took off 3 bases at V and 7 bases at J, with 19 bases between the two ends. The CDR3 extends over 16 amino acids. Germline V CDR1 and CDR2: MGHRA, YSYEKL.

The V call is TRBV29-1, the J call TRBJ2-5; TRBD1 might be the D (5 bases). This CDR3 comprises 13 residues. Per the germline V gene, CDR1 is SQVTM and CDR2 is ANQGSEA. Trimming took 5 bases from V and 5 from J, leaving 15 bases between them. The CDR3: CSVHLSGWETQYF. As DNA, the CDR3 is TGCAGCGTTCATTTGTCAGGGTGGGAGACCCAGTACTTC.